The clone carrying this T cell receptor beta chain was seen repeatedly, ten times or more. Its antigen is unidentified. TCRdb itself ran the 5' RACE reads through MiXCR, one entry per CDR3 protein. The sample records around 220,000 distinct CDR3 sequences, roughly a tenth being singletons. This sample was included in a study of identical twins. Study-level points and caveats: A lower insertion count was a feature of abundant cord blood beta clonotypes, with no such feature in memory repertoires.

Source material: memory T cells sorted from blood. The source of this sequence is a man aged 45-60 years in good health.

Written as DNA, the CDR3 is TGCGCCAGCAGCCAAGCTTCCGGGACAGAAAATGAAAAACTGTTTTTT. Translated: CASSQASGTENEKLFF. The chain is built from TRBV4-1 and TRBJ1-4, with 7 bases aligning to TRBD1. Germline trimming cut 1 base from V and 5 bases from J; bases unmatched to any gene: 7. The length of the CDR3 is 16 residues. Germline V lookup: CDR1 MGHRA, CDR2 YSYEKL.